The clone carrying this T cell receptor (beta chain) was seen only a few times. Its antigen remains unidentified. Quantitative molecular-barcoded 5'-RACE generated the TCR beta libraries. TCRdb re-called the 5' RACE reads with MiXCR, one entry per CDR3 protein. Of around 390,000 distinct CDR3 sequences in the sample, around 24% are singletons; the top ten hold about 16%. With 1 base removed from V and 6 bases from J, the gap between germline ends came to 15 bases. CDR1 is SGHTA and CDR2 is FQGTGA in the germline V gene. CDR3 length: 16 residues. This entry is derived from a study of CD8 T cells in ankylosing spondylitis. Findings and limits, study-wide: About 8 highly homologous variants made up a TCR beta motif that seemed to typify ankylosing spondylitis blood. Reactive arthritis synovial fluid and blood were previously reported to contain some motif variants. CD8+ disease-linked clones were present at relatively low frequencies in blood. Significant enrichment of disease-linked clones was reported in matched ankylosing spondylitis synovial fluid.

The material sequenced was blood, either unsorted or a sorted T cell fraction (not recorded which). The receptor's source is a male donor with ankylosing spondylitis. The chain links TRBV7-3 to TRBJ2-2; tentative D call: TRBD1 (6 bases). CDR3 in DNA: TGTGCCAGCAGCTTAAGTCCCAGGGGCGGCGCCGGGGAGCTGTTTTTT. As protein: CASSLSPRGGAGELFF.